The sequence of this T cell receptor beta chain was determined in a study of T cells after yellow fever vaccination. Study-level information: Preparation of the low-cell-number fractions used SMART-Seq v4 Ultra Low Input.

This clonotype appeared many times. Its matching antigen is unknown. Notes on the study in general: Primary-vaccination clones mostly resurfaced post-booster (nearly 97% CD4, 75% to 90% CD8).

TCRdb reprocessed the 5' RACE reads via MiXCR and lists one record per CDR3 protein. The top ten clones hold about 16% of a sample with 300,000 to 400,000 distinct CDR3 sequences, around 8.1% of them seen once. The CDR3 length is 14 residues. Per the germline V gene, CDR1 is MGHRA and CDR2 is YSYEKL. Trimming cost V 4 bases and J 9 bases, with 16 bases left between them. The source is a man between 18 and 29 years old who received the YFV17D yellow fever vaccine. The starting material was PBMCs, obtained roughly seven weeks after the first yellow fever vaccination. V and J are TRBV4-1 and TRBJ2-4; D is possibly TRBD1 (5 bases). The CDR3 bases are TGCGCCAGCAGCCGAGAAGGGCAGGGTGGCATTCAGTACTTC. This encodes CASSREGQGGIQYF.